A single sample is the source of the 5 T cell receptor beta chains below, sequenced in a study of cytomegalovirus exposure and HLA in healthy donors. Vbeta (60) and Jbeta (13) primers were used in the PCR. Clones were read by immunoSEQ multiplex PCR, and TCRdb kept only the in-frame ones, dropping some. The data contain 190,000 or so clones, roughly 80% of them singletons. Source material: PBMCs. Every receptor here comes from a male donor in good health and CMV-seropositive.

This sequence joins TRBV11-1 and TRBJ2-1, with TRBD2 matching over 10 bases. The germline CDR1 and CDR2 sequences are SGHAT and FQDESV (reference sequence). CDR3 length equals 14 residues. The V and J ends lost 5 bases and 3 bases, in that order; junction bases with no gene match: 1. CDR3 coding DNA: TGTGCCAGCAGCCCTAGCGGGAGCTACAATGAGCAGTTCTTC. Translation gives CASSPSGSYNEQFF.

The CDR3, as DNA: TGCGCCAGCAGCCAAAAGCCAAGAACAGATACGCAGTATTTT. Its protein is CASSQKPRTDTQYF. The V gene is TRBV4-3, the J gene TRBJ2-3; no firm D call. CDR1 and CDR2 (germline): LGHNA, YSLEER. This CDR3 comprises 14 residues. Trimming cost V 2 bases and J 3 bases, with 9 bases left between them.

This clone turned up a few times. This chain connects TRBV30 to TRBJ2-5, with D possibly matching TRBD2 (6 bases). The V gene's germline CDR1 is GTSNPN and CDR2 SVGIG (reference sequence). Between the trimmed V and J ends, which lost 0 bases and 0 bases, there was a span of 14 bases. This CDR3 is built from 16 residues. The CDR3 reads CAWSVPRGRYQETQYF. The CDR3 DNA reads TGTGCCTGGAGTGTACCCCGGGGGAGATACCAAGAGACCCAGTACTTC.

V is TRBV19 and J is TRBJ2-1; D is unclear. The CDR3 runs 17 residues. CDR1 and CDR2 from the germline V gene are LNHDA and SQIVND (reference sequence). The V end lost 2 bases, the J end lost 0 bases, and 14 bases lay between the germline ends. CDR3 region: CASSIRSVPSSYNEQFF. The CDR3 region has the DNA TGTGCCAGTAGTATAAGGAGCGTCCCCAGCTCCTACAATGAGCAGTTCTTC.

The V call is TRBV11-2, the J call TRBJ2-3, with 9 bases that match TRBD2. The CDR3 covers 18 residues. V trimming: 1 base; J trimming: 2 bases; junction bases outside the gene matches: 10. Germline CDR1 and CDR2: SGHAT and FQNNGV. CDR3 sequence (DNA): TGTGCCAGCAGCTTAGGCATACAAGCGGGAGGATACACAGATACGCAGTATTTT. The encoded protein is CASSLGIQAGGYTDTQYF.